These 28 T cell receptor beta chains were sequenced from one sample in a study of shared clonotypes between healthy human individuals. Sequenced by immunoSEQ multiplex PCR; TCRdb stores in-frame clones only, minus some. The table lists about 980,000 clones, more than 75% of them singletons. The sample comprised memory CD4+ T cells sorted from blood. Stated subset: CD45RA-negative fraction. The receptors here all came from a man in his late teens or twenties in good health.

This clone turned up a few times. This chain joins TRBV10-3 and TRBJ1-2; 7 positions agree with TRBD1. This CDR3 is built from 16 residues. Germline V gene lookup returns CDR1 ENHRY and CDR2 SYGVKD. Losses at the gene ends were 5 bases for V and 6 bases for J; bases not matched to a gene: 15. The CDR3: CAISPLGQADHDGYTF. In DNA form, the CDR3 reads TGTGCCATCAGTCCTCTCGGACAGGCCGACCATGATGGCTACACCTTC.

CDR3 in DNA: TGTGCCAGCAGCGTAGCTACACTAGCGGGCTACAATGAGCAGTTCTTC. As protein: CASSVATLAGYNEQFF. This chain joins TRBV9 and TRBJ2-1, with 9 nucleotides matching TRBD2. Germline V lookup: CDR1 SGDLS, CDR2 YYNGEE. The ends lost 0 bases at V and 3 bases at J; junction bases unmatched: 4. The CDR3 is made up of 16 amino acids.

Comment on this clone: This sample also contains other DNA sequences that code for the same CDR3. The gene calls are TRBV19 and TRBJ2-3; unclear D gene. The CDR3 extends over 12 amino acids. The V gene's germline CDR1 is LNHDA and CDR2 SQIVND (reference sequence). V was pared by 3 bases and J by 1 base, with 2 bases between. The CDR3 DNA sequence: TGTGCCAGTAGTATCCGCACAGATACGCAGTATTTT. It codes for CASSIRTDTQYF.

A word on this clone: The sample carries other DNA sequences with the same CDR3. The chain has TRBV5-1 and TRBJ1-1; D gene uncertain. V shed 0 bases and J shed 1 base, with 7 bases lying between them. Germline V gene data show CDR1 as SGHRS and CDR2 as YFSETQ. The CDR3 loop spans 14 amino acids. The CDR3 DNA reads as TGCGCCAGCAGCTTGGTGGCGGGGAACACTGAAGCTTTCTTT. As protein: CASSLVAGNTEAFF.

This chain uses TRBV19 with TRBJ2-7; 8 bases are a match to TRBD1. V lost 1 base and J lost 5; bases outside the gene matches: 13. The CDR3 sequence is 17 residues long. Germline V lookup: CDR1 LNHDA, CDR2 SQIVND (reference sequence). CDR3 sequence: CASSIAAGTGIIDEQYF. The CDR3, as DNA: TGTGCCAGTAGTATAGCAGCAGGGACAGGTATTATCGACGAGCAGTACTTC.

This clone was observed a few times. This chain uses TRBV18 with TRBJ1-6, with unresolved D. V lost 6 bases and J lost 5, with 14 bases in between. The CDR3 sequence is 15 residues long. Looked up from germline, CDR1 is KGHSH and CDR2 is LQKENI. The CDR3 nucleotides are TGTGCCAGCTCCCGTACTAGCCAAGATAATTCACCCCTCCACTTT. The encoded protein is CASSRTSQDNSPLHF.

The CDR3 here is CASSLYGTTNEKLFF. The CDR3 DNA follows: TGCGCCAGCAGCTTGTACGGGACAACTAATGAAAAACTGTTTTTT. The chain uses TRBV5-1 and TRBJ1-4; D is undetermined. This CDR3 contains 15 residues. CDR1 is SGHRS and CDR2 is YFSETQ in the germline V gene. Trimming cost V 1 base and J 0 bases, with 7 bases left between them.

The J gene is TRBJ2-5, the V gene TRBV19; 7 bases are shared with TRBD2. The length of the CDR3 is 15 residues. The germline V gene encodes CDR1 LNHDA and CDR2 SQIVND (reference sequence). V lost 3 bases, J lost 2 bases, and 6 bases stayed unmatched. CDR3 sequence (DNA): TGTGCCAGTAGTATGGCGGGGGAATTGCAAGAGACCCAGTACTTC. Its translation is CASSMAGELQETQYF.

The gene calls are TRBV2 and TRBJ2-7; the D is unclear. The germline V and J ends were trimmed by 7 bases and 0 bases, with 13 bases remaining between them. CDR1 is SNHLY and CDR2 is FYNNEI in the germline V gene. The CDR3 runs 14 residues. DNA for the CDR3: TGTGCCAGCAAAACTTTCTTGGGCTCCTACGAGCAGTACTTC. Protein product: CASKTFLGSYEQYF.

The rearrangement links TRBV5-1 to TRBJ2-2; D is undetermined. This CDR3 has 16 amino acids. V dropped 0 bases and J dropped 1 base, with 10 bases sitting between them. Germline V gene lookup returns CDR1 SGHRS and CDR2 YFSETQ. The CDR3: CASSLDPGRNTGELFF. The CDR3 DNA reads TGCGCCAGCAGCTTGGACCCAGGACGGAACACCGGGGAGCTGTTTTTT.

The chain employs TRBV10-3 and TRBJ2-1; D possibly uses TRBD1 or TRBD2 (5 bases each). Germline V gene lookup returns CDR1 ENHRY and CDR2 SYGVKD. V dropped 2 bases and J dropped 0 bases, with 23 bases sitting between them. This CDR3 spans 20 amino acids. CDR3 in amino acids: CAISEHSGAKTKLSYNEQFF. In DNA, the CDR3 is TGTGCCATCAGTGAGCATTCCGGGGCCAAAACTAAACTCTCCTACAATGAGCAGTTCTTC.

The V call is TRBV28, the J call TRBJ2-7, with a tentative D call TRBD2 (5 bases). The CDR3 runs 15 residues. Germline assignment: CDR1 MDHEN and CDR2 SYDVKM. Trimming took 2 bases from V and 1 from J, leaving 12 bases between them. The CDR3 protein is CASSLRGRSSYEQYF. The CDR3 DNA reads TGTGCCAGCAGTTTACGGGGTAGGAGTTCCTACGAGCAGTACTTC.

This chain joins TRBV7-8 and TRBJ1-2; TRBD1 agrees at 11 bases. The CDR3 covers 15 residues. Losses at the gene ends were 4 bases for V and 4 bases for J; bases not matched to a gene: 5. In germline, CDR1 is SGHVS, CDR2 FQNEAQ. CDR3 protein: CASSWGGTGGYGYTF. The CDR3 nucleotides are TGTGCCAGCAGCTGGGGTGGGACAGGGGGCTATGGCTACACCTTC.

The chain is built from TRBV7-9 and TRBJ2-7; 8 nucleotides line up with TRBD1. The CDR3 length is 16 residues. The V segment lost 2 bases and the J segment 3 bases; nucleotides outside the gene matches: 9. The germline CDR1 and CDR2 sequences are SEHNR and FQNEAQ (reference sequence). CDR3 residues: CASSLRSRTGSYEQYF. CDR3 sequence (DNA): TGTGCCAGCAGCTTACGTTCCAGGACAGGGAGCTACGAGCAGTACTTC. Based on the CDR3 plus reference TRBV7-9 and TRBJ2-7, the full variable domain is DTGVSQNPRHKITKRGQNVTFRCDPISEHNRLYWYRQTLGQGPEFLTYFQNEAQLEKSRLLSDRFSAERPKGSFSTLEIQRTEQGDSAMYLCASSLRSRTGSYEQYFGPGTRLTVT.

The sample holds a few counts of this clone. The rearrangement uses TRBV11-2 and TRBJ2-3; D is possibly TRBD1 (6 bases). The germline CDR1 and CDR2 sequences are SGHAT and FQNNGV. Trimming cost V 5 bases and J 2 bases, with 14 bases left between them. The CDR3 contains 15 residues. The CDR3 nucleotides are TGTGCCAGCAGCCGTCCCGGGACACTCACAGATACGCAGTATTTT. Translated, it gives CASSRPGTLTDTQYF.

The rearrangement joins TRBV13 to TRBJ1-1, with D unclear. Germline lookup yields CDR1 PRHDT and CDR2 FYEKMQ (reference sequence). There are 14 residues in the CDR3. V gave up 3 bases and J gave up 1 base, with 9 bases separating them. CDR3 protein: CASSFGLENTEAFF. The DNA for the CDR3 is TGTGCCAGCAGCTTCGGACTTGAGAACACTGAAGCTTTCTTT.

This chain links TRBV28 with TRBJ1-1, with D possibly being TRBD1 (5 bases). The germline V gene encodes CDR1 MDHEN and CDR2 SYDVKM. The CDR3 consists of 15 residues. V dropped 7 bases and J dropped 1 base, with 16 bases sitting between them. The CDR3, as DNA: TGTGCCAGCACTCCATCCCGGACAACGAACACTGAAGCTTTCTTT. It yields the protein CASTPSRTTNTEAFF.

Turning to this clone: This same CDR3 is encoded by further DNA sequences in the sample. The CDR3 DNA reads as TGTGCCAGCAGCCCGGGACAGGGGGAAACTGAAGCTTTCTTT. This sequence encodes CASSPGQGETEAFF. The chain joins TRBV7-9 to TRBJ1-1; 11 nucleotides line up with TRBD1. J was trimmed by 5 bases and V by 5 bases; bases with no gene match: 4. The CDR3 has 14 amino acids. Germline CDR1 and CDR2: SEHNR and FQNEAQ (reference sequence).

The rearrangement links TRBV5-1 to TRBJ1-1; D is possibly TRBD1 (5 bases). Germline loops: CDR1 SGHRS, CDR2 YFSETQ. There are 16 residues in the CDR3. V dropped 3 bases and J dropped 4 bases, with 19 bases sitting between them. The CDR3, as DNA: TGCGCCAGCAGCTCCCCAGAAAGGGGAGGGAGCACTGAAGCTTTCTTT. Translating it yields CASSSPERGGSTEAFF.

The gene calls are TRBV2 and TRBJ2-3; 13 nucleotides line up with TRBD2. In germline, CDR1 is SNHLY, CDR2 FYNNEI. Trimming at V came to 5 bases and at J to 5 bases, leaving 1 base not matched to a gene. The CDR3 totals 14 residues. CDR3 sequence (DNA): TGTGCCAGCAGTACTAGCGGGGGGGGAGATACGCAGTATTTT. Residues: CASSTSGGGDTQYF.

The gene calls are TRBV29-1 and TRBJ2-3, with unresolved D. The germline gives CDR1 SQVTM, CDR2 ANQGSEA. This CDR3 spans 10 amino acids. Between the trimmed V and J ends, which lost 3 bases and 8 bases, there was a span of 6 bases. Here the CDR3 reads CSVEWVTQYF. In nucleotides, the CDR3 is TGCAGCGTTGAGTGGGTTACGCAGTATTTT.

The V call is TRBV9, the J call TRBJ2-1, with 8 bases lining up with TRBD1. CDR3 length: 15 residues. After removal of 3 bases from V and 8 bases from J, the junction contained 10 bases not matched to a gene. Germline assignment: CDR1 SGDLS and CDR2 YYNGEE. The CDR3 DNA is TGTGCCAGCAGCGGAGACAGGGGAAAGCGGGATGAGCAGTTCTTC. It translates to CASSGDRGKRDEQFF.

The chain's CDR3 is CASSRTVNEQFF. The CDR3 coding sequence is TGTGCCAGCAGCCGGACAGTTAATGAGCAGTTCTTC. This chain links TRBV6-1 with TRBJ2-1, with D tentatively TRBD1 (6 bases). The CDR3 totals 12 residues. Germline values: CDR1 MNHNS, CDR2 SASEGT. Trimming took off 6 bases at V and 7 bases at J, with 10 bases between the two ends.

This clone has just a few counts. V is TRBV4-1 and J is TRBJ2-7, with TRBD2 identical over 7 bases. V lost 2 bases and J lost 7; bases outside the gene matches: 14. The CDR3 is 16 residues long. Germline CDR1 reads MGHRA; CDR2 reads YSYEKL. CDR3 sequence: CASSQQLASPLGEQYF. CDR3 DNA: TGCGCCAGCAGCCAACAACTAGCGTCACCATTGGGGGAGCAGTACTTC.

With respect to this clone: This CDR3 is also generated by other DNA sequences in the sample. V and J are TRBV6-5 and TRBJ1-1; D is unclear. The V end lost 0 bases, the J end lost 8 bases, and 7 bases lay between the germline ends. From germline, CDR1 is MNHEY and CDR2 SVGAGI. The length of the CDR3 is 12 residues. The DNA for the CDR3 is TGTGCCAGCAGTTACTCGGGCAGGGAAGCTTTCTTT. This codes for CASSYSGREAFF.

Of note for this clone: Different DNA sequences within this sample yield the same CDR3. This sequence joins TRBV20-1 and TRBJ2-7; weak D call: TRBD1 (5 bases). The CDR3 is 11 residues long. Per germline, CDR1 DFQATT and CDR2 SNEGSKA (reference sequence). The V end was cut by 4 bases, the J end by 2 bases, with 6 bases between. Written as DNA, the CDR3 is TGCAGTGCTAAGGGGACCTACGAGCAGTACTTC. Translating gives CSAKGTYEQYF.

Regarding this clone: The junction departs from germline at one end; a sequencing error may be responsible. The rearrangement links TRBV4-1 to TRBJ1-4, with TRBD1 matching over 7 bases. The CDR3 extends over 12 amino acids. The germline V gene has CDR1 MGHRA and CDR2 YSYEKL. For the CDR3, the DNA is TGCGCCAGCAGCCAAGATAGGGGACAGCGACATTTT. This gives the protein CASSQDRGQRHF.

The V call is TRBV15, the J call TRBJ1-5, with 8 positions matching TRBD1. The CDR3 covers 15 residues. Trimming took 3 bases from V and 2 from J; bases not matched to a gene: 3. The germline CDR1 and CDR2 sequences are LNHNV and YYDKDF (reference sequence). The CDR3 is CATSSLQGGNQPQHF. The CDR3 DNA is TGTGCCACCAGCAGCCTACAGGGGGGCAATCAGCCCCAGCATTTT.